A single sample gave rise to the 13 T cell receptor beta chains below, sequenced in a study of T cells in narcolepsy (dated by TCRdb to 2016 to 2019). The library was prepared using the immunoSEQ multiplex PCR assay. The table was pulled from immuneACCESS by TCRdb, which kept in-frame rearrangements only. Such tables lose some clones; where checked, under half of the loss comes from unresolved V genes, and the rest has no known cause. Recorded for this sample are some 25,000 clones; just under 85% of them occurred a single time. The ten top clones hold roughly 0.76% of the sample. The specimen sequenced was CD45RA- memory CD4+ T cells from PBMCs. What the cell subset or site label conveys for this sample: memory T cells sorted ex vivo from peripheral blood. Source of these receptors: a human donor with narcolepsy.

The J gene is TRBJ2-5, the V gene TRBV5-5; D not certain. This CDR3 region has 13 residues. V dropped 4 bases and J dropped 5 bases, with 12 bases sitting between them. The germline V gene encodes CDR1 SGHKS and CDR2 YYEKEE (reference sequence). The CDR3 is CASSARNSETQYF. DNA of the CDR3: TGTGCCAGCAGCGCTAGAAATTCTGAGACCCAGTACTTC.

The chain carries TRBV5-4 and TRBJ2-7; the match to TRBD2 covers 13 bases. After removal of 1 base from V and 0 bases from J, the junction contained 4 bases not matched to a gene. CDR1 and CDR2 (germline): SGHNT, YYREEE (reference sequence). There are 17 residues in the CDR3. In DNA form, the CDR3 reads TGTGCCAGCAGCTTGACGGGACTAGCGGGAATCTCCTACGAGCAGTACTTC. It translates to CASSLTGLAGISYEQYF.

The table lists this clone with a count of one. V is TRBV10-3 and J is TRBJ2-3; D is possibly TRBD1 or TRBD2 (7 bases each). Germline CDR1 and CDR2: ENHRY and SYGVKD. V was trimmed by 6 bases and J by 4 bases, leaving 14 bases between them. This CDR3 spans 14 amino acids. The CDR3 nucleotides are TGTGCCATCAGATCGACAGGGAGGGCAGATACGCAGTATTTT. It is translated as CAIRSTGRADTQYF.

This clone appeared once. The CDR3 DNA reads TGTGCCAGCAGTTGGGGACTCGAGAACACTCGAGCTTTCTTT. This translates into CASSWGLENTRAFF. This rearrangement joins TRBV27 to TRBJ1-1, with D possibly TRBD1 on 5 matching bases. Trimming left V 4 bases short and J 10 bases short, with 19 bases between. CDR1 is MNHEY and CDR2 is SMNVEV in the germline V gene (reference sequence). This CDR3 has 14 amino acids.

J is TRBJ1-5 and V is TRBV5-1; no firm D call. Germline CDR1 and CDR2: SGHRS and YFSETQ. The CDR3 is 14 residues long. V was trimmed by 0 bases and J by 2 bases, leaving 6 bases between them. In DNA, the CDR3 is TGCGCCAGCAGCTTGGGCGACGGCAATCAGCCCCAGCATTTT. This translates into CASSLGDGNQPQHF.

The J gene is TRBJ1-5, the V gene TRBV2; 8 nucleotides align to TRBD1. With 3 bases clipped from V and 6 bases from J, the junction kept 4 bases outside the gene matches. CDR1 SNHLY and CDR2 FYNNEI come from the germline V gene. CDR3 length: 14 amino acids. Here the CDR3 reads CASSDRGRTQPQHF. In DNA form, the CDR3 reads TGTGCCAGCAGTGACAGGGGGCGCACTCAGCCCCAGCATTTT.

CDR3 DNA: TGCGCCAGCAGCTTGGCACAGGGCTACTCTGGAAACACCATATATTTT. Protein: CASSLAQGYSGNTIYF. This sequence joins TRBV5-1 and TRBJ1-3; D is possibly TRBD1 (6 bases). This CDR3 spans 16 amino acids. V was clipped by 0 bases and J by 0 bases, with 10 bases between them. Germline V lookup: CDR1 SGHRS, CDR2 YFSETQ.

This CDR3 is CASRGGGPTDTQYF. CDR3 DNA sequence: TGTGCCAGCAGGGGAGGGGGCCCCACAGATACGCAGTATTTT. This rearrangement joins TRBV7-9 to TRBJ2-3; D is perhaps TRBD1 or TRBD2 (7 bases each). Per the germline V gene, CDR1 is SEHNR and CDR2 is FQNEAQ (reference sequence). Between the trimmed V and J ends, which lost 6 bases and 2 bases, there was a span of 12 bases. CDR3 length equals 14 residues.

The chain uses TRBV28 and TRBJ2-5, with 8 nucleotides matching TRBD1. The germline V gene encodes CDR1 MDHEN and CDR2 SYDVKM. CDR3 length equals 15 residues. The V and J ends lost 6 bases and 3 bases, in that order; junction bases with no gene match: 9. The CDR3 region is CASRPLDRAEETQYF. The CDR3 coding sequence is TGTGCCAGCAGGCCCCTGGACAGGGCCGAAGAGACCCAGTACTTC. Together with reference TRBV28 and TRBJ2-5, the CDR3 gives the full variable domain: DVKVTQSSRYLVKRTGEKVFLECVQDMDHENMFWYRQDPGLGLRLIYFSYDVKMKEKGDIPEGYSVSREKKERFSLILESASTNQTSMYLCASRPLDRAEETQYFGPGTRLLVL.

For this clone: One end of the junction is discordant with germline, which a read error may explain. The chain couples TRBV29-1 to TRBJ2-7; D call uncertain. The CDR3 runs to 12 residues. In germline, CDR1 is SQVTM, CDR2 ANQGSEA. For the CDR3, the DNA is TGCAGCGTTAAAGAGAGTACCTACGAGCAGTACTTC. Its protein is CSVKESTYEQYF.

This clone has only one observation. The gene calls are TRBV14 and TRBJ2-7; 8 bases match TRBD1. This CDR3 has 15 amino acids. V was pared by 4 bases and J by 5 bases, with 10 bases of the junction left unmatched. Germline loops: CDR1 SGHDN, CDR2 FVKESK. CDR3 coding DNA: TGTGCCAGCAGCCGTGACAGGGGCCTGACCAACGAGCAGTACTTC. Translating it yields CASSRDRGLTNEQYF.

The chain uses TRBV28 and TRBJ1-3, with D possibly TRBD1 on 5 matching bases. Germline V gene lookup returns CDR1 MDHEN and CDR2 SYDVKM. V lost 2 bases to trimming and J lost 6 bases, with 17 bases between them. CDR3 size: 16 residues. CDR3 nucleotides: TGTGCCAGCAGTTTAAACGAAGGGGCAGGAGAAAACACCATATATTTT. It specifies CASSLNEGAGENTIYF.

The CDR3 spells CASSLGPSGGSTHEQYF. CDR3 DNA sequence: TGTGCCAGCAGCTTAGGCCCTAGCGGGGGGTCCACACACGAGCAGTACTTC. The V call is TRBV7-2, the J call TRBJ2-5, with 11 positions matching TRBD2. The closer fit of TRBJ2-7 to the DNA end suggests the J call may be wrong. This CDR3 is 17 amino acids long. Germline V lookup: CDR1 SGHTA, CDR2 FQGNSA.